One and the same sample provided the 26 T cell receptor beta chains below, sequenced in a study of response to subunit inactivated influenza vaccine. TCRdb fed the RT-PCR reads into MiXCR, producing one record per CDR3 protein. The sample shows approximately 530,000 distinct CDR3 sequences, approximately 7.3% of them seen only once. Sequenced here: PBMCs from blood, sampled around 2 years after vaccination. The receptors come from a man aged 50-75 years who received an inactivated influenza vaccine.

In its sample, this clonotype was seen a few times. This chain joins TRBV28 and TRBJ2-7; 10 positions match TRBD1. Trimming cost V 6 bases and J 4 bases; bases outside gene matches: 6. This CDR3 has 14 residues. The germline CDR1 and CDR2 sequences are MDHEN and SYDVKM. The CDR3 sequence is CASRQGQGRYEQYF. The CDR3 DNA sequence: TGTGCCAGCAGGCAGGGACAGGGGAGGTACGAGCAGTACTTC.

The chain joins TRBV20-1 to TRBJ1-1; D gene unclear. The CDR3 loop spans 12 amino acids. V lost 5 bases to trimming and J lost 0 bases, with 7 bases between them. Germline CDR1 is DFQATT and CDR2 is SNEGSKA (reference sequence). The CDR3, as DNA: TGCAGTGCTGAATCTATGAACACTGAAGCTTTCTTT. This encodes CSAESMNTEAFF.

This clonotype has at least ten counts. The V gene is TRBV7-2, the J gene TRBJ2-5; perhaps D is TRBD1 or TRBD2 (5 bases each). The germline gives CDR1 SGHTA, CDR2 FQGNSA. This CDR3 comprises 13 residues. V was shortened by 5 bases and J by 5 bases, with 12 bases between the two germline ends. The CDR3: CASSPRDGETQYF. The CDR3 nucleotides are TGTGCCAGCAGCCCGAGGGACGGGGAGACCCAGTACTTC. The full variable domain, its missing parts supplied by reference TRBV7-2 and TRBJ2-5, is GAGVSQSPSNKVTEKGKDVELRCDPISGHTALYWYRQSLGQGLEFLIYFQGNSAPDKSGLPSDRFSAERTGGSVSTLTIQRTQQEDSAVYLCASSPRDGETQYFGPGTRLLVL.

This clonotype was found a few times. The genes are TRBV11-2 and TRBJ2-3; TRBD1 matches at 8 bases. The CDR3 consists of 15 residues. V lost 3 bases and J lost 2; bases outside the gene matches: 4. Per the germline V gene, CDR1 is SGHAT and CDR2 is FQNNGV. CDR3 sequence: CASSFGTGDTDTQYF. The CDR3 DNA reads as TGTGCCAGCAGCTTCGGGACAGGAGACACAGATACGCAGTATTTT. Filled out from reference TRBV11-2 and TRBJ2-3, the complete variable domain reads EAGVAQSPRYKIIEKRQSVAFWCNPISGHATLYWYQQILGQGPKLLIQFQNNGVVDDSQLPKDRFSAERLKGVDSTLKIQPAKLEDSAVYLCASSFGTGDTDTQYFGPGTRLTVL.

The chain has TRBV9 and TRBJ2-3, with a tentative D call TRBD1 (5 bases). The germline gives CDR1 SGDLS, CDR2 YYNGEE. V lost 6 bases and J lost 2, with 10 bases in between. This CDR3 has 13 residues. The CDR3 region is CASTGITTDTQYF. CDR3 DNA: TGTGCCAGCACAGGGATCACCACAGATACGCAGTATTTT. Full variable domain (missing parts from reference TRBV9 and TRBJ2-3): DSGVTQTPKHLITATGQRVTLRCSPRSGDLSVYWYQQSLDQGLQFLIQYYNGEERAKGNILERFSAQQFPDLHSELNLSSLELGDSALYFCASTGITTDTQYFGPGTRLTVL.

The CDR3 loop reads CASSSNLGLQAKAGANVLTF. Here the CDR3 DNA reads TGTGCCAGCAGTTCAAACCTCGGACTTCAGGCCAAGGCAGGGGCCAACGTCCTGACTTTC. The chain couples TRBV12-3 or TRBV12-4 to TRBJ2-6; tentatively, D is TRBD2 (5 bases). The CDR3 has 20 amino acids. Trimming pared 4 bases from V and 4 bases from J, leaving 26 bases between.

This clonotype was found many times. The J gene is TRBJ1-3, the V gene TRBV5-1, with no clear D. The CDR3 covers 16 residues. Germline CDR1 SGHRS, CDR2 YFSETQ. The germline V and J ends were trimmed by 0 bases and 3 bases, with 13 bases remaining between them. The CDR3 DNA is TGCGCCAGCAGCTTGGAGCAGGCCTCCCGTGGAAACACCATATATTTT. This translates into CASSLEQASRGNTIYF.

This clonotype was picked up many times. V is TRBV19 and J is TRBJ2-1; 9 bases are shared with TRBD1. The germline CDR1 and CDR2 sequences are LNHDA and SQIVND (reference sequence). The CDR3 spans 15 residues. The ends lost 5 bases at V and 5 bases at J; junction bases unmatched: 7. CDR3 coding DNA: TGTGCCAGTAGTCCCGGGACAGGGCGGAACAATGAGCAGTTCTTC. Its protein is CASSPGTGRNNEQFF.

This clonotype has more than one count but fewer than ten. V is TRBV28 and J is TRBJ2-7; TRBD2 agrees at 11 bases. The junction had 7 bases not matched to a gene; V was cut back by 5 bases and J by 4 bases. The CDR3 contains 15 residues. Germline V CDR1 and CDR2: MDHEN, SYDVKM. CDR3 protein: CASSPARTSGYEQYF. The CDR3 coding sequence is TGTGCCAGCAGTCCCGCCCGGACTAGCGGGTACGAGCAGTACTTC.

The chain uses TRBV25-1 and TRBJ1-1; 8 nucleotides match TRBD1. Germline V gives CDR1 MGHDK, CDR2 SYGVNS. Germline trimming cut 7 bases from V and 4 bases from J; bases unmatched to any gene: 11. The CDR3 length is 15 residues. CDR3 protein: CASMPITGGVTEAFF. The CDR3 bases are TGTGCCAGCATGCCGATCACAGGGGGGGTCACTGAAGCTTTCTTT. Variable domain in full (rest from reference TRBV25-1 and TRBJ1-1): EADIYQTPRYLVIGTGKKITLECSQTMGHDKMYWYQQDPGMELHLIHYSYGVNSTEKGDLSSESTVSRIRTEHFPLTLESARPSHTSQYLCASMPITGGVTEAFFGQGTRLTVV.

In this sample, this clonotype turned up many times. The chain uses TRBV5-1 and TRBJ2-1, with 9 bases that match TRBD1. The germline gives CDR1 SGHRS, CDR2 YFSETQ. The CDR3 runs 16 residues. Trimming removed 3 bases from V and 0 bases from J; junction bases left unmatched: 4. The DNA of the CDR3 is TGCGCCAGCAGCTCGGACAGGGGATTCTCCTACAATGAGCAGTTCTTC. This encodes CASSSDRGFSYNEQFF.

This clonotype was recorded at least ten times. CDR3: CASSYDLAGYTGELFF. The CDR3 bases are TGTGCCAGCAGTTATGATCTAGCGGGGTACACCGGGGAGCTGTTTTTT. The rearrangement links TRBV6-5 to TRBJ2-2, with TRBD2 identical over 9 bases. The CDR3 covers 16 residues. Germline CDR1 MNHEY, CDR2 SVGAGI. Trimming at V came to 3 bases and at J to 3 bases, leaving 5 bases not matched to a gene.

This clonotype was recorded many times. CDR3 DNA sequence: TGTGCCTCATCCCGGAACTTGGCAGTATCGAACACCGGGGAGCTGTTTTTT. Protein sequence: CASSRNLAVSNTGELFF. The chain joins TRBV3-1 to TRBJ2-2; no definite D call. The CDR3 contains 17 residues. Trimming left V 11 bases short and J 0 bases short, with 22 bases between. Germline CDR1 LGHDT, CDR2 YNNKEL (reference sequence).

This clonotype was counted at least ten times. The CDR3: CASSYFSGQGLRGGYTF. The CDR3 DNA reads TGTGCCAGCAGTTACTTCTCGGGACAGGGATTGCGGGGCGGCTACACCTTC. The chain joins TRBV6-5 to TRBJ1-2, with TRBD1 identical over 9 bases. The CDR3 contains 17 residues. J gave up 8 bases and V 1 base, and 14 bases lay outside the gene matches. CDR1 is MNHEY, CDR2 SVGAGI, per germline.

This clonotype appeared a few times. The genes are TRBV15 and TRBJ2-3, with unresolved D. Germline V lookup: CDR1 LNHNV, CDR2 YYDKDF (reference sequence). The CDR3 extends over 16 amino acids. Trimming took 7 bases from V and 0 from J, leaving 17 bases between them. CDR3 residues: CATTANQGRSTDTQYF. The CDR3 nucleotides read TGTGCCACCACCGCAAATCAAGGAAGAAGCACAGATACGCAGTATTTT.

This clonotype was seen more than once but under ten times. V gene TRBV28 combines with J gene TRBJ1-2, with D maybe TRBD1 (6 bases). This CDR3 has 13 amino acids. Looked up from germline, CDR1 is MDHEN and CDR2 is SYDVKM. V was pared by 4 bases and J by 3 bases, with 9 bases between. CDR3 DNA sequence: TGTGCCAGCAGTTCTGGACAGCACTATGGCTACACCTTC. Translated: CASSSGQHYGYTF.

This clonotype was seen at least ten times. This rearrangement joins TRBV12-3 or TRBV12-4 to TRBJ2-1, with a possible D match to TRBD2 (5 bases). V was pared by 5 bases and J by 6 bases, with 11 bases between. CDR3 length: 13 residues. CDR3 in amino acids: CASSVSSPNEQFF. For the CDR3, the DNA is TGTGCCAGCAGTGTTTCTAGCCCCAATGAGCAGTTCTTC.

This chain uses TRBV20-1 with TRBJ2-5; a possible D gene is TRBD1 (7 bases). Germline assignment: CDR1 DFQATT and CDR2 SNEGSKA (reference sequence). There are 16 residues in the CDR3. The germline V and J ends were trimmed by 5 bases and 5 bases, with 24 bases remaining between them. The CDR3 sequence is CSAEGTGAAGGETQYF. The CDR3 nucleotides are TGCAGTGCTGAAGGAACAGGGGCCGCTGGGGGGGAGACCCAGTACTTC.

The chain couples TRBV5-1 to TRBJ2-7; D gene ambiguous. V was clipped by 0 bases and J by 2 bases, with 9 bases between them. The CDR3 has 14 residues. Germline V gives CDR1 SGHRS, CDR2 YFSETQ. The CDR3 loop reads CASSLEGTPYEQYF. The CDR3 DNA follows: TGCGCCAGCAGCTTGGAAGGCACCCCCTACGAGCAGTACTTC.

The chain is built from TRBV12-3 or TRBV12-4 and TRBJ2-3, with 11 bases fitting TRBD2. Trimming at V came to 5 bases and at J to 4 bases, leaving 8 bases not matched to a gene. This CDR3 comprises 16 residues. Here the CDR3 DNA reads TGTGCCAGCAGTCCCACCTTAGCGGGAGGGGCAGATACGCAGTATTTT. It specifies CASSPTLAGGADTQYF.

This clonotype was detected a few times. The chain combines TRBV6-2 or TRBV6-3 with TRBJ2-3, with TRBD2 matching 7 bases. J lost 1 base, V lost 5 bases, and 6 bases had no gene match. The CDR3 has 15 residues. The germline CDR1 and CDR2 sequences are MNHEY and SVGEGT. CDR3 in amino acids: CASSRDYGRTDTQYF. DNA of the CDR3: TGTGCCAGCAGTCGGGACTACGGTCGCACAGATACGCAGTATTTT.

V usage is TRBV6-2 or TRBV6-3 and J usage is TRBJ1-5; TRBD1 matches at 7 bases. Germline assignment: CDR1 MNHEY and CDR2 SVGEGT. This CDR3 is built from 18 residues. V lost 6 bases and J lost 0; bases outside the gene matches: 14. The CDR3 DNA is TGTGCCAGCAGATGGGCGGAGGGGGCTGAGGATAGCAATCAGCCCCAGCATTTT. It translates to CASRWAEGAEDSNQPQHF.

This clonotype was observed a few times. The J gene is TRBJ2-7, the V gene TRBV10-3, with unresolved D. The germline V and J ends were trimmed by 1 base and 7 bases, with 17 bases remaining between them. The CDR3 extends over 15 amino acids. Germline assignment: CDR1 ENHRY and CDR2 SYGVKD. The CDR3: CAISELTGPPEEQYF. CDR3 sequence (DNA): TGTGCCATCAGTGAGTTAACGGGCCCCCCGGAGGAGCAGTACTTC.

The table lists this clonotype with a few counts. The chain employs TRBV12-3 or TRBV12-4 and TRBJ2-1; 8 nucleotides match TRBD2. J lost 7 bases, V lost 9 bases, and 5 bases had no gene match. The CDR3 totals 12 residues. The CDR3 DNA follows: TGTGCCAGTGGAGTAGCGGGGAATGAGCAGTTCTTC. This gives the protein CASGVAGNEQFF.

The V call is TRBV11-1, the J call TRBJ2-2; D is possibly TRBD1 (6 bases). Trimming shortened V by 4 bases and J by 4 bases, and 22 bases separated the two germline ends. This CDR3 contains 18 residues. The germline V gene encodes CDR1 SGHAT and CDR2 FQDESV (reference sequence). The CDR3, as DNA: TGTGCCAGCAGCTCAACCCGTACGTTCGACAGGTCCACCGGGGAGCTGTTTTTT. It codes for CASSSTRTFDRSTGELFF.

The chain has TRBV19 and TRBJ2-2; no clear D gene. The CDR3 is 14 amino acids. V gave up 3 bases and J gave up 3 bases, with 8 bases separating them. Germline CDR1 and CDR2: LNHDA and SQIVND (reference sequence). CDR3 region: CASSMGGYTGELFF. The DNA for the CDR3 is TGTGCCAGTAGTATGGGCGGATACACCGGGGAGCTGTTTTTT. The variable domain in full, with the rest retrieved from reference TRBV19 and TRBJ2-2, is DGGITQSPKYLFRKEGQNVTLSCEQNLNHDAMYWYRQDPGQGLRLIYYSQIVNDFQKGDIAEGYSVSREKKESFPLTVTSAQKNPTAFYLCASSMGGYTGELFFGEGSRLTVL.